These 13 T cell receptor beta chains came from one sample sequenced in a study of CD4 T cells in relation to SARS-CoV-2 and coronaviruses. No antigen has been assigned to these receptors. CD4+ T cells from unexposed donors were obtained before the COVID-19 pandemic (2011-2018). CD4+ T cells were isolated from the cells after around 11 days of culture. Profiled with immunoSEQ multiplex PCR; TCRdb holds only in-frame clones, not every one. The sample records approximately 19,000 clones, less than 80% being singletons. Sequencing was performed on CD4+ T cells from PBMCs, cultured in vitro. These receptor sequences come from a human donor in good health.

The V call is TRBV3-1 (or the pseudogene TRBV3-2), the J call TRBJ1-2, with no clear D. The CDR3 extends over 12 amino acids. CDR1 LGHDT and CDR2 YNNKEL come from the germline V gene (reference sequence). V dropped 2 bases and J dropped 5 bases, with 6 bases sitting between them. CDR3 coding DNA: TGTGCCAGCAGCCAAAATAGGTATGGCTACACCTTC. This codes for CASSQNRYGYTF.

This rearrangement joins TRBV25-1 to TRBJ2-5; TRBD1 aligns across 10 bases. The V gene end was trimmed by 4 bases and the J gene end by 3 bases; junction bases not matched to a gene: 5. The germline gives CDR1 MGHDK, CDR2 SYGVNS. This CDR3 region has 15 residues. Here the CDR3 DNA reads TGTGCCAGCAGTGCCCGGACAGGGGGTAAAGAGACCCAGTACTTC. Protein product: CASSARTGGKETQYF.

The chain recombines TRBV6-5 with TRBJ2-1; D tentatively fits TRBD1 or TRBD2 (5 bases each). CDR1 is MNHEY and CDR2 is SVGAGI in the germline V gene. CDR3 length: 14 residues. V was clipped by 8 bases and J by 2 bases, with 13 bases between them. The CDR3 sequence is CASSLRGAYNEQFF. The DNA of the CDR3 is TGTGCCAGCTCCCTTAGAGGGGCCTACAATGAGCAGTTCTTC.

The CDR3 DNA sequence: TGTGCCAGCAGTGAACGGACTAGCGGAAACACCGGGGAGCTGTTTTTT. This sequence encodes CASSERTSGNTGELFF. The rearrangement joins TRBV2 to TRBJ2-2, with 10 bases identical to TRBD2. The CDR3 sequence is 16 residues long. The trim removed 2 bases at V and 2 bases at J, leaving 2 bases unmatched. The germline V gene has CDR1 SNHLY and CDR2 FYNNEI. The full variable domain, with the rest looked up from reference TRBV2 and TRBJ2-2, is EPEVTQTPSHQVTQMGQEVILRCVPISNHLYFYWYRQILGQKVEFLVSFYNNEISEKSEIFDDQFSVERPDGSNFTLKIRSTKLEDSAMYFCASSERTSGNTGELFFGEGSRLTVL.

The CDR3 DNA reads as TGCGCCAGCACCCGGGACGGGCACAATGAGCAGTTCTTC. This translates into CASTRDGHNEQFF. The chain has TRBV5-1 and TRBJ2-1; D possibly uses TRBD1 or TRBD2 (5 bases each). Germline V gives CDR1 SGHRS, CDR2 YFSETQ. The CDR3 is 13 residues long. Deletions cut 6 bases from V and 5 bases from J, with 12 bases between.

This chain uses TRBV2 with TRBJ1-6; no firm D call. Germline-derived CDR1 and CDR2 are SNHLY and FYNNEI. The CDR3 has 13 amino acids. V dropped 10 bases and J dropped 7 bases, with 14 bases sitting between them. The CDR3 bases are TGTGCCACAAGAGACGGAGGGAATTCACCCCTCCACTTT. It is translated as CATRDGGNSPLHF.

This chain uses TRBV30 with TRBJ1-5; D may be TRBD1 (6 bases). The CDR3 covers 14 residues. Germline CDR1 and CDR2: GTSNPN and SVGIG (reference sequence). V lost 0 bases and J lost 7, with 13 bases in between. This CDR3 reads CAWSVLGGRQPQHF. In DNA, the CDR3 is TGTGCCTGGAGTGTACTCGGGGGCCGGCAGCCCCAGCATTTT.

In DNA, the CDR3 is TGTGCCAGCAGCCTAGAAGCGGGAGGACCCATATCCGAGCAGTACTTC. This codes for CASSLEAGGPISEQYF. The chain joins TRBV7-7 to TRBJ2-7, with 9 bases fitting TRBD2. This CDR3 spans 16 amino acids. Germline V gene sequence: CDR1 SSHAT, CDR2 FNYEAQ (reference sequence). V was pared by 5 bases and J by 6 bases, with 14 bases of the junction left unmatched.

This CDR3 is CASSQGKGYYEQYF. CDR3 DNA: TGTGCCAGCAGCCAAGGAAAGGGGTACTACGAGCAGTACTTC. The chain has TRBV3-1 (or the pseudogene TRBV3-2) and TRBJ2-7; possible D gene TRBD1, 5 bases. This CDR3 comprises 14 residues. The V and J ends lost 1 base and 3 bases respectively, with 10 bases between them. Germline loops: CDR1 LGHDT, CDR2 YNNKEL (reference sequence).

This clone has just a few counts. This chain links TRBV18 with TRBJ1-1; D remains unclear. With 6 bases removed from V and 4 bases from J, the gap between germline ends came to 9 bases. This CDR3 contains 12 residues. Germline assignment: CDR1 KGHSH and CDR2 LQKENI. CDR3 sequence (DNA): TGTGCCAGCTCTGTGGGGAGCACTGAAGCTTTCTTT. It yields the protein CASSVGSTEAFF.

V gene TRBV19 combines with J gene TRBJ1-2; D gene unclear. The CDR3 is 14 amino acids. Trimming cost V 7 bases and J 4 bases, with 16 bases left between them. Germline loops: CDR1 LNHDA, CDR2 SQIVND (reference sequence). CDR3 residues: CASTYGRGVYGYTF. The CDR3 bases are TGTGCCAGTACCTACGGGCGCGGGGTCTATGGCTACACCTTC. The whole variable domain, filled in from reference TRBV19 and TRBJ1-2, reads DGGITQSPKYLFRKEGQNVTLSCEQNLNHDAMYWYRQDPGQGLRLIYYSQIVNDFQKGDIAEGYSVSREKKESFPLTVTSAQKNPTAFYLCASTYGRGVYGYTFGSGTRLTVV.

The CDR3 reads CASSRTGVQPQHF. The CDR3 DNA reads TGTGCCAGCAGCCGGACAGGGGTTCAGCCCCAGCATTTT. This rearrangement joins TRBV6-5 to TRBJ1-5, with 9 bases that match TRBD1. The germline V gene has CDR1 MNHEY and CDR2 SVGAGI. J was trimmed by 6 bases and V by 6 bases; bases with no gene match: 3. This CDR3 spans 13 amino acids.

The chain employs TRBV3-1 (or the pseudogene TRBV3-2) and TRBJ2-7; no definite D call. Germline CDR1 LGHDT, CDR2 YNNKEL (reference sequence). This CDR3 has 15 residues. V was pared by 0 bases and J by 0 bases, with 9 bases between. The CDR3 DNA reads TGTGCCAGCAGCCAAGATGGGCAGGTCTCCTACGAGCAGTACTTC. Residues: CASSQDGQVSYEQYF.